This is a list of T cell receptor beta chains from one sample in a study of blood T cell repertoires in COVID-19. Some clones are missing from TCRdb's copy, which holds only in-frame ones; the method was immunoSEQ multiplex PCR. The sample has more than 80,000 clones, approximately 86% seen once. The sequencing input was peripheral blood. The receptors were gathered from an elderly man with acute or convalescent COVID-19. Both conserved end residues are part of each CDR3. D genes are given only for firm matches. A row's size may be missing; if present it is once, few, many or a size class.

DNA: TGTGCCAGCAGCGTATCCGGGACAGGGGGTGAAAAACTGTTTTTT
CDR3: CASSVSGTGGEKLFF
V: TRBV9
size: .
D: TRBD1
J: TRBJ1-4

DNA: TGCGCCAGCAGCCTGTCCTTGACAGGGACTTACGAGCAGTACTTC
CDR3: CASSLSLTGTYEQYF
V: TRBV4-3
size: few
D: .
J: TRBJ2-7

DNA: TGTGCCAGCAGCCTGACTAGCGGGAGCTCCTACGAGCAGTACTTC
CDR3: CASSLTSGSSYEQYF
V: TRBV5-6
size: .
D: TRBD2
J: TRBJ2-7

DNA: TGTGCCAGCAGCCAGTTACTCCAAGACAGGGACGAGCAGTACTTC
CDR3: CASSQLLQDRDEQYF
V: TRBV5-6
size: .
D: TRBD1
J: TRBJ2-7

DNA: TGTGCCACCAGCAGAGATCTCCCGGGTCAGGGGTACGAGCAGTACTTC
CDR3: CATSRDLPGQGYEQYF
V: TRBV15
size: few
D: .
J: TRBJ2-7

DNA: TGTGCCATCAGTGAGTCGACCAGGGCGATCAACTATGGCTACACCTTC
CDR3: CAISESTRAINYGYTF
V: TRBV10-3
size: .
D: .
J: TRBJ1-2

DNA: TGTGCCTGGAGTGGCGTCCCCTCAGGGGGGAATGAAAAACTGTTTTTT
CDR3: CAWSGVPSGGNEKLFF
V: TRBV30
size: .
D: TRBD1
J: TRBJ1-4

DNA: TGTGCCAGCAGTTTTGTTAACGGGGAGCTGTTTTTT
CDR3: CASSFVNGELFF
V: TRBV27
size: .
D: .
J: TRBJ2-2

DNA: TGTGCCAGCAGCCCAACCTTAGCCCCACTAGCGGGAGAATACAATGAGCAGTTCTTC
CDR3: CASSPTLAPLAGEYNEQFF
V: TRBV9
size: .
D: TRBD2
J: TRBJ2-1

DNA: TGCGCCAGCAGCTTCCGTTTAGCGGGAATCGACGAGCAGTACTTC
CDR3: CASSFRLAGIDEQYF
V: TRBV5-1
size: .
D: TRBD2
J: TRBJ2-7

DNA: TGTGCCAGCAGTGAGGAGGGTTGGACCGGGGAGCTGTTTTTT
CDR3: CASSEEGWTGELFF
V: TRBV2
size: .
D: .
J: TRBJ2-2

DNA: TGTGCCTGGACCCCTGGGGGGGGAAGGATAAATCAGCCCCAGCATTTT
CDR3: CAWTPGGGRINQPQHF
V: TRBV30
size: .
D: .
J: TRBJ1-5

DNA: TGTGCCAGCAGCCAACCAGGACAGGGAGCCCACGAGCAGTACTTC
CDR3: CASSQPGQGAHEQYF
V: TRBV14
size: .
D: TRBD1
J: TRBJ2-7

DNA: TGTGCCACCAGCAACGACCCCACAGGGTCCTACGAGCAGTACTTC
CDR3: CATSNDPTGSYEQYF
V: TRBV15
size: .
D: .
J: TRBJ2-7

DNA: TGTGCCATCAAATTAAAAGGACAGACTAATTCACCCCTCCACTTT
CDR3: CAIKLKGQTNSPLHF
V: TRBV6-5
size: .
D: .
J: TRBJ1-6

DNA: TGTGCCAGCAGCTTAGGAGGGGGCACCGAGCAGTACTTC
CDR3: CASSLGGGTEQYF
V: TRBV7-2
size: once
D: TRBD1
J: TRBJ2-7

DNA: TGTGCCAGCAGCCAAGGGGGCGGGAACACCGGGGAGCTGTTTTTT
CDR3: CASSQGGGNTGELFF
V: TRBV3-1/TRBV3-2
size: .
D: .
J: TRBJ2-2

DNA: TGTGCCAGCAGTTACGAAGGGACAGATGGAAACACCATATATTTT
CDR3: CASSYEGTDGNTIYF
V: TRBV6-2/TRBV6-3
size: .
D: TRBD1
J: TRBJ1-3

DNA: TGTGCCAGCAGTGTGCCTCGGACTGAAGCTTTCTTT
CDR3: CASSVPRTEAFF
V: TRBV28
size: .
D: .
J: TRBJ1-1

DNA: TGCGCCAGCAGCCAAGACAGTTATGGCTACACCTTC
CDR3: CASSQDSYGYTF
V: TRBV23-1
size: .
D: .
J: TRBJ1-2

DNA: TGTGCCAGCAGCCTTTATCAGGACACCGGGGAGCTGTTTTTT
CDR3: CASSLYQDTGELFF
V: TRBV5-8
size: few
D: .
J: TRBJ2-2

DNA: TGTGCCAGCAGACTAGCGGGTTCCTACAATGAGCAGTTCTTC
CDR3: CASRLAGSYNEQFF
V: TRBV2
size: .
D: TRBD2
J: TRBJ2-1

DNA: TGTGCCAGCAGCGTCACTCCTAGCGGGAGGGCCACAGATACGCAGTATTTT
CDR3: CASSVTPSGRATDTQYF
V: TRBV7-9
size: .
D: TRBD2
J: TRBJ2-3

DNA: TGTGCCAGCAGTGAACAGACTAACACTGAAGCTTTCTTT
CDR3: CASSEQTNTEAFF
V: TRBV6-1
size: once
D: .
J: TRBJ1-1

DNA: TGTGCCAGCGTGACAGGGCAAGAGACCCAGTACTTC
CDR3: CASVTGQETQYF
V: TRBV7-2
size: .
D: TRBD1
J: TRBJ2-5

DNA: TGTGCCAGCAGCGTCGCCCCGGGACTCCCTGGAAACACCATATATTTT
CDR3: CASSVAPGLPGNTIYF
V: TRBV5-4
size: .
D: .
J: TRBJ1-3

DNA: TGTGCCATCACCGACAGCCGCAATCAGCCCCAGCATTTT
CDR3: CAITDSRNQPQHF
V: TRBV10-3
size: .
D: .
J: TRBJ1-5

DNA: TGTGCCATCAGTGAGTCGAGTTCTCGAGGGAGACAGGGGGCCTATGGCTACACCTTC
CDR3: CAISESSSRGRQGAYGYTF
V: TRBV10-3
size: few
D: TRBD1
J: TRBJ1-2

DNA: TGTGCCTGGAGCGCCATGGGCGGGAGGGAGAATGAGCAGTTCTTC
CDR3: CAWSAMGGRENEQFF
V: TRBV30
size: .
D: TRBD2
J: TRBJ2-1

DNA: TGTGCCAGCAGCTCGGACAGTTTCTACGAGCAGTACTTC
CDR3: CASSSDSFYEQYF
V: TRBV5-4
size: .
D: .
J: TRBJ2-7

DNA: TGTGCCAGTAGCCCGGGACTAGCGGGCCACGAGCAGTACTTC
CDR3: CASSPGLAGHEQYF
V: TRBV19
size: .
D: TRBD2
J: TRBJ2-7

DNA: TGTGCCAGCTCACCACCGAGGCCTCGGAGTATGGTGGACACTAGCACAGATACGCAGTATTTT
CDR3: CASSPPRPRSMVDTSTDTQYF
V: TRBV18
size: .
D: .
J: TRBJ2-3

DNA: TGCGCCAGCAGCCAGGCTAGACAGTATGCTAACTATGGCTACACCTTC
CDR3: CASSQARQYANYGYTF
V: TRBV4-3
size: .
D: .
J: TRBJ1-2

DNA: TGTGCCAGCAGCCAAGATTCCAGGGGAAGGCAAGAGACCCAGTACTTC
CDR3: CASSQDSRGRQETQYF
V: TRBV14
size: .
D: .
J: TRBJ2-5

DNA: TGTGCCAGCTTCGACAGATTGGCAAACATTCAGTACTTC
CDR3: CASFDRLANIQYF
V: TRBV28
size: .
D: .
J: TRBJ2-4

DNA: TGTGCCATCGACGAGGAGGGTACGCAGTATTTT
CDR3: CAIDEEGTQYF
V: TRBV10-3
size: .
D: .
J: TRBJ2-3

DNA: TGTGCCATCAGAGGGGAGAACACTGAAGCTTTCTTT
CDR3: CAIRGENTEAFF
V: TRBV10-3
size: .
D: .
J: TRBJ1-1